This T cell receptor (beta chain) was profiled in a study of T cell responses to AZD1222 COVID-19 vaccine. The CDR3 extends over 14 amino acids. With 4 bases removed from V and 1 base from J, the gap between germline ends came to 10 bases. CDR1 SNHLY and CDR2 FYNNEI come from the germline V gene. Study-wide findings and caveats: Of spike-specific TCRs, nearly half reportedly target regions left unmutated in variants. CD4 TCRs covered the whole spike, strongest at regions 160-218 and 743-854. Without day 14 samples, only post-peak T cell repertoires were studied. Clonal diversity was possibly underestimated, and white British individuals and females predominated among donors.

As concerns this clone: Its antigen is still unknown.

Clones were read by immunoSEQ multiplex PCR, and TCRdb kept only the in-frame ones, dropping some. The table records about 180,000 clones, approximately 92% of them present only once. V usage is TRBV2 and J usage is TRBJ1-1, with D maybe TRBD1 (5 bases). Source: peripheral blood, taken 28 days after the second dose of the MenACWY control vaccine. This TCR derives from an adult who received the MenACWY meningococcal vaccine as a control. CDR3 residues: CASSGFGGNTEAFF. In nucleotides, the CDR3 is TGTGCCAGCAGTGGATTTGGGGGGAACACTGAAGCTTTCTTT. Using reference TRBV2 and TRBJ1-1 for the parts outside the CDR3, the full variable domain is EPEVTQTPSHQVTQMGQEVILRCVPISNHLYFYWYRQILGQKVEFLVSFYNNEISEKSEIFDDQFSVERPDGSNFTLKIRSTKLEDSAMYFCASSGFGGNTEAFFGQGTRLTVV.